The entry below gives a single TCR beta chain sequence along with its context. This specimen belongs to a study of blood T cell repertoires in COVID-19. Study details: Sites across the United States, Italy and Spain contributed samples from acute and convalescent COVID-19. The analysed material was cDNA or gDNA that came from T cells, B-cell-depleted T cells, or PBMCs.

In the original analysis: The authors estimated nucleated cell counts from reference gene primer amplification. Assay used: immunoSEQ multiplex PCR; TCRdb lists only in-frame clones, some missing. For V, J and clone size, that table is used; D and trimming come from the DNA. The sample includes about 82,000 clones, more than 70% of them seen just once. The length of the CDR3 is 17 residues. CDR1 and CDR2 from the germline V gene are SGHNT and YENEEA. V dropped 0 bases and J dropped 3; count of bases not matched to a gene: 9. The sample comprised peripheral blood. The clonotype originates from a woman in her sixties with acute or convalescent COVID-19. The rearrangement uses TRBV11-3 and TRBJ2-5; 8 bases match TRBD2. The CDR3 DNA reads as TGTGCCAGCAGCTTAGATTTGGAGGGGCGGGGGGAAGAGACCCAGTACTTC. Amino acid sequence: CASSLDLEGRGEETQYF.